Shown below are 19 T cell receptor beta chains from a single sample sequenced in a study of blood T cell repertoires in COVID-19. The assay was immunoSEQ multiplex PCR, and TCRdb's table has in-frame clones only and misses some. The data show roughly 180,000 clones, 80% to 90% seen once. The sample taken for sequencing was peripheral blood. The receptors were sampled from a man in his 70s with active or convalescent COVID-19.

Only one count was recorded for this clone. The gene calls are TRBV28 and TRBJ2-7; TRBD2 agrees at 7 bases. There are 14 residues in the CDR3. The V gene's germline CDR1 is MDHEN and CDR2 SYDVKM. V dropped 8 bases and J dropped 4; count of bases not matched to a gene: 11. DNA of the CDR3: TGTGCCAGCCAGACTAGCCCACCCACATACGAGCAGTACTTC. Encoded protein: CASQTSPPTYEQYF.

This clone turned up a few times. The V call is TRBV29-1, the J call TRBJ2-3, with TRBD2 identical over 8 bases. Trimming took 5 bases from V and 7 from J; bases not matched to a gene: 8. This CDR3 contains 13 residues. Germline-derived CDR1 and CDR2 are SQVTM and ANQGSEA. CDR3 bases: TGCAGCGTTCAGCTCCGACTAGCGAATACGCAGTATTTT. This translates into CSVQLRLANTQYF.

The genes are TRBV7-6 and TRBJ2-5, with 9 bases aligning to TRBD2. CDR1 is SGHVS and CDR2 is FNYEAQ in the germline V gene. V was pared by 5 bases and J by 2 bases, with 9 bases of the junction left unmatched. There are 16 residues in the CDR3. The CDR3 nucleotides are TGTGCCAGCAGCAGTACTAGCGGGCAACTTCAAGAGACCCAGTACTTC. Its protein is CASSSTSGQLQETQYF. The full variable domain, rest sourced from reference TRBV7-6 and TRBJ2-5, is GAGVSQSPRYKVTKRGQDVALRCDPISGHVSLYWYRQALGQGPEFLTYFNYEAQQDKSGLPNDRFSAERPEGSISTLTIQRTEQRDSAMYRCASSSTSGQLQETQYFGPGTRLLVL.

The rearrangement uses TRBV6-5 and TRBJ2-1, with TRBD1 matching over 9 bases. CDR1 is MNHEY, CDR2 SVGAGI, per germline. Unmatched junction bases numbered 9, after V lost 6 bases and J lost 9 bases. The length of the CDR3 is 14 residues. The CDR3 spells CASRYTGGRGEQFF. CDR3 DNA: TGTGCCAGCAGATATACAGGGGGCAGGGGTGAGCAGTTCTTC.

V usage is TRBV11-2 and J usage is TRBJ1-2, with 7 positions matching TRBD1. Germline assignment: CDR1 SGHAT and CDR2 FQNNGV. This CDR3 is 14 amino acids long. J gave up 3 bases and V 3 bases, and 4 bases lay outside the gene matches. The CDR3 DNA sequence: TGTGCCAGCAGCTTCGGACAGGCCCACTATGGCTACACCTTC. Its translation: CASSFGQAHYGYTF.

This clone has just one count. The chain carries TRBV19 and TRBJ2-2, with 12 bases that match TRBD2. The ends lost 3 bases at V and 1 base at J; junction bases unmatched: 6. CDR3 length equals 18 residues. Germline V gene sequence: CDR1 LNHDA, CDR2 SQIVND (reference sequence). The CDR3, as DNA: TGTGCCAGTAGTATCTCTCGGGGACTAGCGGGGAACACCGGGGAGCTGTTTTTT. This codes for CASSISRGLAGNTGELFF.

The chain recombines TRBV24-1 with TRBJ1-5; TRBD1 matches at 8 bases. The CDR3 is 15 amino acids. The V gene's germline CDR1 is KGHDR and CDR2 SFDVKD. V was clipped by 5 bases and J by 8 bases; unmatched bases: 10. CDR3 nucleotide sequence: TGTGCCACCAGTGCCCGCGGACAGGGAAAGGAGCCCCAGCATTTT. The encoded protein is CATSARGQGKEPQHF.

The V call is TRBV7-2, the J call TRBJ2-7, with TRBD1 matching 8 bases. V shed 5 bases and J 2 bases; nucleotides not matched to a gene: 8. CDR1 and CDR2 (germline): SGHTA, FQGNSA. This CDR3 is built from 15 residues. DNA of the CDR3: TGTGCCAGCAGCCAGGGGACAGGCGACCCCTACGAGCAGTACTTC. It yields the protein CASSQGTGDPYEQYF.

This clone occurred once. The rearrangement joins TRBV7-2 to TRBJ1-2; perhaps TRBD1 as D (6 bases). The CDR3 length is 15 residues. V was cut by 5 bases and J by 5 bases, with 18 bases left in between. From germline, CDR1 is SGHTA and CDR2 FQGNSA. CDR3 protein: CASSEGAQGLYGYTF. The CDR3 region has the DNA TGTGCCAGCAGCGAAGGAGCACAGGGCCTTTATGGCTACACCTTC. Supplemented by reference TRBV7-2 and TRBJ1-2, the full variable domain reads GAGVSQSPSNKVTEKGKDVELRCDPISGHTALYWYRQSLGQGLEFLIYFQGNSAPDKSGLPSDRFSAERTGGSVSTLTIQRTQQEDSAVYLCASSEGAQGLYGYTFGSGTRLTVV.

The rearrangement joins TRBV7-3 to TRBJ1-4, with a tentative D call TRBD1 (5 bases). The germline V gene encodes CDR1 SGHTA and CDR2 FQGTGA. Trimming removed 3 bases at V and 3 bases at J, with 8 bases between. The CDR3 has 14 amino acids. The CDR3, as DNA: TGTGCCAGCAGCTTGGCGGGGCCTAATGAAAAACTGTTTTTT. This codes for CASSLAGPNEKLFF.

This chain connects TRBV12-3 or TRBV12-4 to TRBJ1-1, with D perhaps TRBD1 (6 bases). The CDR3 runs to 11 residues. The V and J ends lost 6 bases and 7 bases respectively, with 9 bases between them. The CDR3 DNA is TGTGCCAGCAGCGGACAGCTTGAAGCTTTCTTT. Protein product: CASSGQLEAFF.

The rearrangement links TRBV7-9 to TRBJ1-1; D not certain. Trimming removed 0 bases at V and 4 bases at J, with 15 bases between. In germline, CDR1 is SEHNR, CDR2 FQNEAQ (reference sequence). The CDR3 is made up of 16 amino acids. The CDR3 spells CASSLATLGRSTEAFF. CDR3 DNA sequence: TGTGCCAGCAGCTTAGCTACACTAGGCCGGAGCACTGAAGCTTTCTTT.

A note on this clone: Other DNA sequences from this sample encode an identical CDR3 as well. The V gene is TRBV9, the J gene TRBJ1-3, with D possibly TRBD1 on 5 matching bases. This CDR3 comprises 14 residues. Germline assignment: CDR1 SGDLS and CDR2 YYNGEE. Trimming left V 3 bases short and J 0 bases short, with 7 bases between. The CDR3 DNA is TGTGCCAGCAGCGGCGGGGGCTCTGGAAACACCATATATTTT. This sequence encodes CASSGGGSGNTIYF.

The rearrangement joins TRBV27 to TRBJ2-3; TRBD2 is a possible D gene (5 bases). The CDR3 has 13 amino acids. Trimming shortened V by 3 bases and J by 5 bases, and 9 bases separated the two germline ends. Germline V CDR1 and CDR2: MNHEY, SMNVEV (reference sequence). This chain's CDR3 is CASSLLGVDTQYF. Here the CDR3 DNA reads TGTGCCAGCAGTTTGTTGGGAGTAGATACGCAGTATTTT.

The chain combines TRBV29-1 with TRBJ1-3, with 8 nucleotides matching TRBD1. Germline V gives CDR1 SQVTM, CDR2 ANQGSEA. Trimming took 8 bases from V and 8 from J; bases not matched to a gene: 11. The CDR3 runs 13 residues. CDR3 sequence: CSIEDRALDTIYF. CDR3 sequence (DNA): TGCAGCATCGAGGACAGGGCTTTAGACACCATATATTTT.

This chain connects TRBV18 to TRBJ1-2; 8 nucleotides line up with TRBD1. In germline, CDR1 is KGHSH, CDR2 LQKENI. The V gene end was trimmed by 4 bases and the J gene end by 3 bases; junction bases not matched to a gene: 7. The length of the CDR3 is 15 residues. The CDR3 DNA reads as TGTGCCAGCTCACTGCTGGACAGGGCCGACTATGGCTACACCTTC. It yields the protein CASSLLDRADYGYTF. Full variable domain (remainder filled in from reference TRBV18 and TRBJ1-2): NAGVMQNPRHLVRRRGQEARLRCSPMKGHSHVYWYRQLPEEGLKFMVYLQKENIIDESGMPKERFSAEFPKEGPSILRIQQVVRGDSAAYFCASSLLDRADYGYTFGSGTRLTVV.

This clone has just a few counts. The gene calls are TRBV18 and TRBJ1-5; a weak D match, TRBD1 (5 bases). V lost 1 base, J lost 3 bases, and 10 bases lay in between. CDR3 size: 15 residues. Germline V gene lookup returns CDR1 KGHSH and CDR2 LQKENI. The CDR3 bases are TGTGCCAGCTCACCACTGTCGACAGCCAATCAGCCCCAGCATTTT. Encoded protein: CASSPLSTANQPQHF. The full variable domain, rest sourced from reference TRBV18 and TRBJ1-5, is NAGVMQNPRHLVRRRGQEARLRCSPMKGHSHVYWYRQLPEEGLKFMVYLQKENIIDESGMPKERFSAEFPKEGPSILRIQQVVRGDSAAYFCASSPLSTANQPQHFGDGTRLSIL.

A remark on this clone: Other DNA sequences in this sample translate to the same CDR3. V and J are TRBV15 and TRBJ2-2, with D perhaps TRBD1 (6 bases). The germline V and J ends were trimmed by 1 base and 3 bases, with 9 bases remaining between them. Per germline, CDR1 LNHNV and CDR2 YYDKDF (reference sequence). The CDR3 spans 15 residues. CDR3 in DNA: TGTGCCACCAGCAGAGGGGACACTTACACCGGGGAGCTGTTTTTT. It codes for CATSRGDTYTGELFF.

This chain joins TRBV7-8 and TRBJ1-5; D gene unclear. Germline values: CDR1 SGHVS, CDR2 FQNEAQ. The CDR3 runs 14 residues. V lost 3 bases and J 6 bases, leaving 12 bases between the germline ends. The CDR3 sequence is CASSLEGWAQPQHF. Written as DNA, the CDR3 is TGTGCCAGCAGCTTGGAAGGATGGGCTCAGCCCCAGCATTTT.